The 30 T cell receptor beta chains below were found in one sample sequenced in a study of T cell repertoires in cytomegalovirus infection. These receptors' antigens are unknown. TCRdb called the reads again in MiXCR, with one record for every CDR3 protein. The data contain 900,000 to 950,000 distinct CDR3 sequences, approximately 33% of them seen just once; the ten biggest clones take up around 15%. Specimen: cultured CD8+ T cells from PBMCs, collected from culture after CMV antigen stimulation. These receptors originate from a human donor in good health (CMV status not recorded). Some clones in this sample may be carry-over from other donors' samples.

The chain links TRBV7-3 to TRBJ2-2, with D possibly matching TRBD2 (7 bases). This CDR3 spans 16 amino acids. Germline CDR1 is SGHTA and CDR2 is FQGTGA. V was cut by 1 base and J by 4 bases, with 13 bases left in between. The CDR3 DNA reads TGTGCCAGCAGCTTAATCGGGGGGCGGGCCACCGGGGAGCTGTTTTTT. Translated: CASSLIGGRATGELFF.

This clonotype turned up a few times. The chain combines TRBV10-1 with TRBJ2-2; no reliable D call. V was clipped by 8 bases and J by 3 bases, with 13 bases between them. The germline CDR1 and CDR2 sequences are WNHNN and SYGVQD (reference sequence). The CDR3 covers 14 residues. DNA of the CDR3: TGCGCCAGCGGTTATACGTCGGACACCGGGGAGCTGTTTTTT. Translating gives CASGYTSDTGELFF.

The V call is TRBV7-3, the J call TRBJ2-5; the D gene is possibly TRBD2 (6 bases). The CDR3 is 16 residues long. Trimming left V 2 bases short and J 1 base short, with 14 bases between. Germline V gene data show CDR1 as SGHTA and CDR2 as FQGTGA. In nucleotides, the CDR3 is TGTGCCAGCAGCTTATTTAGCCGGGAGTCCCAAGAGACCCAGTACTTC. The encoded protein is CASSLFSRESQETQYF.

V gene TRBV7-9 combines with J gene TRBJ2-3, with no clear D. This CDR3 has 14 residues. Trimming left V 5 bases short and J 0 bases short, with 9 bases between. CDR1 is SEHNR and CDR2 is FQNEAQ in the germline V gene (reference sequence). The CDR3 is CASSQTSSTDTQYF. The CDR3 DNA sequence: TGTGCCAGCAGCCAGACATCTAGCACAGATACGCAGTATTTT.

The chain recombines TRBV9 with TRBJ2-1; the match to TRBD2 covers 13 bases. Trimming took 0 bases from V and 8 from J; bases not matched to a gene: 17. CDR3 length: 20 residues. The germline gives CDR1 SGDLS, CDR2 YYNGEE. CDR3 sequence: CASSVATRTPRTSGGDEQFF. The CDR3 nucleotides are TGTGCCAGCAGCGTAGCCACCCGTACCCCCCGGACTAGCGGGGGCGATGAGCAGTTCTTC.

This clonotype was picked up a small number of times. The CDR3 DNA sequence: TGTGCCAGCAGTTATTTGGCGGATCTAGCCAAAAACATTCAGTACTTC. This gives the protein CASSYLADLAKNIQYF. J is TRBJ2-4 and V is TRBV6-6; D is ambiguous. The CDR3 spans 16 residues. V was trimmed by 3 bases and J by 0 bases, leaving 12 bases between them. CDR1 and CDR2 (germline): MNHNY, SVGAGI (reference sequence).

In the case of this clonotype: Mismatch with germline at one junction end may stem from a read error. This chain connects TRBV7-7 to TRBJ2-2; 11 nucleotides agree with TRBD2. The CDR3 has 15 amino acids. Germline CDR1 SSHAT, CDR2 FNYEAQ (reference sequence). This CDR3 reads CASSLLLAGDGELFF. In nucleotides, the CDR3 is TGTGCTAGCAGCTTGCTACTAGCGGGGGACGGGGAGCTGTTTTTT.

This clonotype was detected many times. The chain is built from TRBV7-6 and TRBJ1-1; D gene uncertain. Looked up from germline, CDR1 is SGHVS and CDR2 is FNYEAQ. V was pared by 6 bases and J by 0 bases, with 14 bases between. This CDR3 has 15 amino acids. In DNA, the CDR3 is TGTGCCAGCAGTTTGGCAGGCGCTTTGAACACTGAAGCTTTCTTT. Protein product: CASSLAGALNTEAFF.

The V and J genes are TRBV7-2 and TRBJ1-2; D is unresolved. Germline CDR1 is SGHTA and CDR2 is FQGNSA. The CDR3 is 13 amino acids. Trimming cost V 3 bases and J 6 bases, with 11 bases left between them. The CDR3 loop reads CASSLGLSHGYTF. CDR3 DNA sequence: TGTGCCAGCAGCTTGGGCCTAAGCCATGGCTACACCTTC.

The genes are TRBV28 and TRBJ2-1; D is perhaps TRBD2 (6 bases). The V end lost 6 bases, the J end lost 0 bases, and 15 bases lay between the germline ends. The germline V gene has CDR1 MDHEN and CDR2 SYDVKM. This CDR3 is 16 amino acids long. The CDR3 DNA reads as TGTGCCAGCAGCTCCGGACGGGAGAGCTCCTACAATGAGCAGTTCTTC. Residues: CASSSGRESSYNEQFF.

The chain recombines TRBV4-3 with TRBJ1-6; 8 bases line up with TRBD1. This CDR3 contains 15 residues. J was trimmed by 6 bases and V by 4 bases; bases with no gene match: 5. Germline V gene lookup returns CDR1 LGHNA and CDR2 YSLEER. DNA of the CDR3: TGCGCCAGCAGCCCGGACAGGGAGTTTAATTCACCCCTCCACTTT. Its protein product is CASSPDREFNSPLHF.

This clonotype occurred a few times. This chain links TRBV4-2 with TRBJ2-3; D not resolved. Germline V gives CDR1 LGHNA, CDR2 YNFKEQ. This CDR3 spans 18 amino acids. Trimming stripped 0 bases from V and 0 bases from J, with 16 bases between. The CDR3 region is CASSQDRLWETSTDTQYF. The CDR3 DNA follows: TGTGCCAGCAGCCAAGATAGGCTATGGGAAACTAGCACAGATACGCAGTATTTT.

This clonotype has just a few counts. The gene calls are TRBV6-5 and TRBJ1-1; D perhaps matches TRBD1 (6 bases). CDR1 is MNHEY and CDR2 is SVGAGI in the germline V gene. V lost 0 bases and J 4 bases, leaving 15 bases between the germline ends. CDR3 size: 16 residues. In DNA form, the CDR3 reads TGTGCCAGCAGTTACTCTGGGGGCGTATCGGTCACTGAAGCTTTCTTT. It codes for CASSYSGGVSVTEAFF.

This clonotype was observed a handful of times. The rearrangement joins TRBV14 to TRBJ1-1; D call uncertain. V was clipped by 4 bases and J by 6 bases, with 9 bases between them. This CDR3 has 12 amino acids. The V gene's germline CDR1 is SGHDN and CDR2 FVKESK. The CDR3 here is CASSPLRAEAFF. Written as DNA, the CDR3 is TGTGCCAGCAGCCCCCTTAGGGCTGAAGCTTTCTTT.

This rearrangement joins TRBV20-1 to TRBJ1-6, with TRBD1 matching over 8 bases. The CDR3 runs to 14 residues. V shed 2 bases, J shed 8 bases, and the junction held 5 bases outside the gene matches. Germline values: CDR1 DFQATT, CDR2 SNEGSKA (reference sequence). In DNA form, the CDR3 reads TGCAGTGCTAGACGGACAGGGTACGATTCACCCCTCCACTTT. Its translation: CSARRTGYDSPLHF.

This clonotype showed up just a few times. This rearrangement joins TRBV7-9 to TRBJ1-3; TRBD1 matches 12 bases. CDR3 length: 19 amino acids. CDR1 and CDR2 from the germline V gene are SEHNR and FQNEAQ (reference sequence). V lost 1 base to trimming and J lost 5 bases; unmatched junction nucleotides: 12. The CDR3 reads CASSLGGTGGYLIRNTIYF. The CDR3, as DNA: TGTGCCAGCAGCTTAGGTGGGACAGGGGGCTACCTTATTCGAAACACCATATATTTT.

The chain couples TRBV12-5 to TRBJ2-3; D is perhaps TRBD2 (6 bases). Trimming left V 2 bases short and J 4 bases short, with 13 bases between. Germline CDR1 LGHNT, CDR2 FRNRAP. The CDR3 is 15 amino acids. CDR3 amino acids: CASGLNPGEADTQYF. In nucleotides, the CDR3 is TGTGCTAGTGGTTTGAACCCGGGGGAAGCAGATACGCAGTATTTT.

This clonotype has just a few counts. V and J are TRBV3-1 and TRBJ1-6, with D uncertain. CDR3 length equals 19 residues. V lost 0 bases, J lost 0 bases, and 15 bases lay in between. Germline CDR1 LGHDT, CDR2 YNNKEL (reference sequence). CDR3 sequence (DNA): TGTGCCAGCAGCCAAGATTGGGCAGGAGAGAGCTCCTATAATTCACCCCTCCACTTT. Amino acid sequence: CASSQDWAGESSYNSPLHF.

The CDR3 nucleotides are TGTGCCAGCAGCCTCGGCCCCGCCAGCGATAGCAATCAGCCCCAGCATTTT. Translating gives CASSLGPASDSNQPQHF. The V call is TRBV5-4, the J call TRBJ1-5; no definite D call. This CDR3 has 17 residues. Germline lookup yields CDR1 SGHNT and CDR2 YYREEE (reference sequence). Trimming removed 4 bases from V and 0 bases from J, with 17 bases in between. The full variable domain, its missing parts supplied by reference TRBV5-4 and TRBJ1-5, is ETGVTQSPTHLIKTRGQQVTLRCSSQSGHNTVSWYQQALGQGPQFIFQYYREEENGRGNFPPRFSGLQFPNYSSELNVNALELDDSALYLCASSLGPASDSNQPQHFGDGTRLSIL.

This clonotype showed up just a few times. The V call is TRBV12-3 or TRBV12-4, the J call TRBJ2-5; 7 bases are shared with TRBD2. This CDR3 comprises 13 residues. Germline trimming cut 7 bases from V and 5 bases from J; bases unmatched to any gene: 7. CDR3 bases: TGTGCCAGCACCCTAGCGGCGGCGGAGACCCAGTACTTC. Protein: CASTLAAAETQYF.

This clonotype was observed a single time. J is TRBJ2-5 and V is TRBV3-1; 8 nucleotides align to TRBD2. The CDR3 length is 15 residues. The ends lost 3 bases at V and 1 base at J; junction bases unmatched: 4. Germline CDR1 and CDR2: LGHDT and YNNKEL (reference sequence). As DNA, the CDR3 is TGTGCCAGCAGCCATACAGCGGGGGCCCAAGAGACCCAGTACTTC. Residues: CASSHTAGAQETQYF.

This clonotype was counted a few times. The V call is TRBV6-2 or TRBV6-3, the J call TRBJ1-2; 9 bases fit TRBD1. This CDR3 is built from 15 residues. Germline lookup yields CDR1 MNHEY and CDR2 SVGEGT. V shed 2 bases and J 6 bases; nucleotides not matched to a gene: 7. The CDR3 sequence: CASSYGTGSSDGYTF. In DNA form, the CDR3 reads TGTGCCAGCAGTTACGGGACAGGGTCCTCCGATGGCTACACCTTC.

This clonotype appeared a few times. CDR3 region: CASTFSAGDTYEQYF. DNA for the CDR3: TGTGCCAGTACCTTTTCCGCAGGGGACACCTACGAGCAGTACTTC. The chain employs TRBV19 and TRBJ2-7; D may be TRBD1 (6 bases). Germline loops: CDR1 LNHDA, CDR2 SQIVND (reference sequence). The V and J ends lost 7 bases and 2 bases respectively, with 18 bases between them. The CDR3 consists of 15 residues.

This clonotype was detected only a few times. The V and J genes are TRBV7-8 and TRBJ2-1; 8 nucleotides line up with TRBD1. The CDR3 consists of 15 residues. Trimming removed 3 bases from V and 8 bases from J; junction bases left unmatched: 9. Germline V gives CDR1 SGHVS, CDR2 FQNEAQ. The CDR3 sequence: CASSFRDRPVDEQFF. DNA for the CDR3: TGTGCCAGCAGCTTCCGGGACAGGCCCGTCGATGAGCAGTTCTTC. Combining the CDR3 with reference TRBV7-8 and TRBJ2-1 gives the whole variable domain GAGVSQSPRYKVAKRGQDVALRCDPISGHVSLFWYQQALGQGPEFLTYFQNEAQLDKSGLPSDRFFAERPEGSVSTLKIQRTQQEDSAVYLCASSFRDRPVDEQFFGPGTRLTVL.

This clonotype was detected only a few times. The CDR3 DNA reads as TGTGCCAGCAGTTATCCTCGCGGTGCAGAAGGTTGGGATTACGAGCAGTACTTC. Its translation is CASSYPRGAEGWDYEQYF. The chain recombines TRBV6-6 with TRBJ2-7; D is undetermined. Germline loops: CDR1 MNHNY, CDR2 SVGAGI (reference sequence). V was cut by 3 bases and J by 4 bases, with 25 bases left in between. There are 18 residues in the CDR3.

The chain recombines TRBV12-3 or TRBV12-4 with TRBJ2-7, with D hard to call. The V and J ends lost 0 bases and 5 bases respectively, with 14 bases between them. The CDR3 runs 15 residues. The CDR3 DNA reads TGTGCCAGCAGTTTAGCGTCTTTAGAACGGAACGAGCAGTACTTC. Translated, it gives CASSLASLERNEQYF.

This chain connects TRBV6-5 to TRBJ1-4; possible D gene TRBD1, 5 bases. CDR3 length: 14 residues. Germline V gives CDR1 MNHEY, CDR2 SVGAGI. Between the trimmed V and J ends, which lost 2 bases and 6 bases, there was a span of 10 bases. DNA of the CDR3: TGTGCCAGCAGTTACGGGACCGATTATGAAAAACTGTTTTTT. It codes for CASSYGTDYEKLFF.

This clonotype was picked up many times. The chain combines TRBV7-9 with TRBJ2-1, with 8 bases aligning to TRBD2. The CDR3 loop spans 15 amino acids. Germline V CDR1 and CDR2: SEHNR, FQNEAQ (reference sequence). With V trimmed by 1 base and J by 3 bases, 2 bases remained unmatched. This CDR3 reads CASSLGGGLYNEQFF. The DNA for the CDR3 is TGTGCCAGCAGCTTAGGCGGGGGGCTCTACAATGAGCAGTTCTTC. Complete variable domain (other parts from reference TRBV7-9 and TRBJ2-1): DTGVSQNPRHKITKRGQNVTFRCDPISEHNRLYWYRQTLGQGPEFLTYFQNEAQLEKSRLLSDRFSAERPKGSFSTLEIQRTEQGDSAMYLCASSLGGGLYNEQFFGPGTRLTVL.

This clonotype occurred a few times. The chain couples TRBV12-3 or TRBV12-4 to TRBJ2-1; 9 bases are a match to TRBD1. The CDR3 spans 15 residues. J was trimmed by 0 bases and V by 5 bases; bases with no gene match: 2. The CDR3 sequence is CASSKQGASYNEQFF. DNA for the CDR3: TGTGCCAGCAGTAAACAGGGGGCCTCCTACAATGAGCAGTTCTTC.

V and J are TRBV20-1 and TRBJ2-5; 11 bases are a match to TRBD2. Germline V gives CDR1 DFQATT, CDR2 SNEGSKA (reference sequence). The J segment lost 2 bases and the V segment lost 8 bases, leaving 10 bases of the junction unmatched. This CDR3 has 15 amino acids. The CDR3 is CSLLAGVSWQETQYF. The CDR3 bases are TGCAGTCTACTAGCGGGGGTTTCGTGGCAAGAGACCCAGTACTTC.